Here is one T cell receptor beta chain with its context. This clone was counted between two and nine times. Which antigen it targets is not known. One base away there is no much larger clone; base qualities are not given. Collaborating institutions collected whole blood in K2EDTA tubes following their own protocols. For TCRbeta analysis, collaborators shipped samples in one of three forms: frozen whole blood, isolated PBMCs, or DNA extracted from either of those sample types. Reading from cysteine to phenylalanine, the CDR3 counts 15 amino acids. Only CDR3 DNA remains: 45 bases, in frame from the first base. Trimming removed 6 bases from V and 1 base from J; the gene matches leave 7 bases unexplained. These data are taken from a study of blood T cell repertoires in COVID-19 (dated by TCRdb to the early 2020s). Looking at the study overall: Collaborator samples came from the United States, Italy and Spain and covered acute and convalescent phases of COVID-19. The material from the prospective study consisted of cDNA or gDNA derived from T cells, B-cell-depleted T cells, or PBMCs. Deeply sampled blood TCRbeta repertoires from subjects exposed to, actively infected with, or recovered from COVID-19 were included in the dataset. The repertoires were made available in a free public database intended to serve as a resource for research on the immune response to SARS-CoV-2. The samples were drawn from the first 160 participants of the ongoing ImmuneRACE study and from roughly 1,300 subjects provided by 6 global collaborators. The sample metadata nearly always contained a de-identified subject ID, COVID-19 status, age in years and sex. Where HLA class I and class II types were available, the types were taken from metadata supplied by the sample provider, not from assay-based typing.

What the study reported, not specific to this receptor: Clinical and demographic metadata were provided uncurated, with the amount varying by source and participant.

The immunoSEQ Assay, a bias-controlled multiplex PCR, was used to amplify TCRbeta CDR3 regions from genomic DNA. The original pipeline was this. Nucleated cell counts per sample were estimated from amplification of reference gene primers within the assay. To quantify the absolute abundance of each unique TCRbeta CDR3 rearrangement, sequence reads were collapsed and filtered. For each sample, productive Simpson clonality was calculated as the square root of Simpson's diversity index over productive rearrangements. The clones in this table, taken by TCRdb from immuneACCESS, are in-frame only. Not every clone is retained; where verified, under half of the shortfall comes from an unresolved V gene, and the cause of the rest is unknown. V, J and clone size reflect that table, while D and trimming were determined from the DNA. This sample comprises around 35,000 clones, 75% to 90% of them detected only once. The ten largest make up 5.5% to 7.5% of the sample.

The sample taken for sequencing was peripheral blood. Recombination linked TRBV6-7 to TRBJ1-1; 8 of the junction bases match TRBD1. TRBV6-7 is an ORF for which the function is uncertain. The receptor was isolated from a human donor in a cohort sampled during active COVID-19. This receptor has the CDR3 CASSHLDRGNTEAFF. At the DNA level, the sequence is TGTGCCAGCAGCCACCTCGACAGGGGGAACACTGAAGCTTTCTTT.